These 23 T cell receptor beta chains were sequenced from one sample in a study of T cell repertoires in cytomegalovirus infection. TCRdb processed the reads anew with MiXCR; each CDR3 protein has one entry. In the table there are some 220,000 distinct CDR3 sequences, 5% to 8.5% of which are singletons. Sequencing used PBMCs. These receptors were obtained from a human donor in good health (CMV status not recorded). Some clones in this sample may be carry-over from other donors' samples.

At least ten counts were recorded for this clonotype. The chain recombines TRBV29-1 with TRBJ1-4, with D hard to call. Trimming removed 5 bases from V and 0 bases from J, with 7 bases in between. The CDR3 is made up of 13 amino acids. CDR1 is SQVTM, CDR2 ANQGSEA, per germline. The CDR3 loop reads CSVTRTTNEKLFF. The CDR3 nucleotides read TGCAGCGTTACCAGAACAACTAATGAAAAACTGTTTTTT.

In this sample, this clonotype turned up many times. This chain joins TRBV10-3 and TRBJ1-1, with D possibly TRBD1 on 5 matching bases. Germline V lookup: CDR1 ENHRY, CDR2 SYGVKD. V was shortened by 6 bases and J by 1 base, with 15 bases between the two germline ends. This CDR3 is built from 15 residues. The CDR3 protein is CAIRTTQGGNTEAFF. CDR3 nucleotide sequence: TGTGCCATCAGGACTACTCAGGGAGGGAACACTGAAGCTTTCTTT.

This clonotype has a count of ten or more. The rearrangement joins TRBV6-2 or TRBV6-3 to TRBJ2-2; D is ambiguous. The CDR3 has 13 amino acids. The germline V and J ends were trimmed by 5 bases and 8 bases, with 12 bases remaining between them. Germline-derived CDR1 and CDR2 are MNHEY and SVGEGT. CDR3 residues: CASSIIFRGELFF. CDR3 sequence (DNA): TGTGCCAGCAGTATAATCTTCCGGGGGGAGCTGTTTTTT.

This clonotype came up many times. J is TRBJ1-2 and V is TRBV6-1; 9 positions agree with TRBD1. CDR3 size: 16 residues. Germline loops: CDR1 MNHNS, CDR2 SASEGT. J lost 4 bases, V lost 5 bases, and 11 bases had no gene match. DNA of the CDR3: TGTGCCAGCAGTTATTCCTCCGGGACAGGGTTCTATGGCTACACCTTC. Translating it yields CASSYSSGTGFYGYTF.

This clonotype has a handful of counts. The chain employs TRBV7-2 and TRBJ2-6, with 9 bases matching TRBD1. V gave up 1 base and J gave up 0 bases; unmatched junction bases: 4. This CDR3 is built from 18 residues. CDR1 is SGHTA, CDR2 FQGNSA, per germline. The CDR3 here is CASSLVGTGSSGANVLTF. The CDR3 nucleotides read TGTGCCAGCAGCTTAGTTGGGACAGGGAGCTCTGGGGCCAACGTCCTGACTTTC.

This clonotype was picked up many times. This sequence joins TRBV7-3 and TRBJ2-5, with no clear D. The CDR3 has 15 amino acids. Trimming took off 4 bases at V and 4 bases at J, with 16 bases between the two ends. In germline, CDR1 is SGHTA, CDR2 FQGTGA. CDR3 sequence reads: CASSSRRVPGETQYF. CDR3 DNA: TGTGCCAGCAGCTCTAGAAGAGTTCCGGGAGAGACCCAGTACTTC.

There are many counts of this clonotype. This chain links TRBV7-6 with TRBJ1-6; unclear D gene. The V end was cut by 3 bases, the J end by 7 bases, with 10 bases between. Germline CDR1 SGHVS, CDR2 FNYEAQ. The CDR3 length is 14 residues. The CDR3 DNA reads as TGTGCCAGCAGCTTCGGACGGGGAAATTCACCCCTCCACTTT. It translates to CASSFGRGNSPLHF.

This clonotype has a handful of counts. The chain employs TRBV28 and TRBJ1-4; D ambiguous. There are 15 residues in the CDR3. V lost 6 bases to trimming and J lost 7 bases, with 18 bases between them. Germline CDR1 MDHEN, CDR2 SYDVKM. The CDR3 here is CASRPTGAVLEKLFF. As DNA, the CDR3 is TGTGCCAGCAGACCAACGGGAGCGGTTCTTGAAAAACTGTTTTTT.

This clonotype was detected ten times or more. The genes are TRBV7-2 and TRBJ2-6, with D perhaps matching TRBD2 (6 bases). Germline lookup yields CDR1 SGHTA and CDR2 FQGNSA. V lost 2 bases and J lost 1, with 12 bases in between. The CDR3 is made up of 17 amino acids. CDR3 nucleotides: TGTGCCAGCAGCTTAACGGGGGTAGGGTCTGGGGCCAACGTCCTGACTTTC. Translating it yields CASSLTGVGSGANVLTF.

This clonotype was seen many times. CDR3 loop: CSAQGVSYNEQFF. The CDR3 nucleotides are TGCAGCGCACAGGGAGTTTCGTACAATGAGCAGTTCTTC. J is TRBJ2-1 and V is TRBV29-1; TRBD1 is a possible D gene (6 bases). This CDR3 spans 13 amino acids. V dropped 7 bases and J dropped 4 bases, with 14 bases sitting between them. Germline V gene lookup returns CDR1 SQVTM and CDR2 ANQGSEA.

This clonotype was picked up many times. CDR3 residues: CASSPETGGGDNEQFF. Here the CDR3 DNA reads TGTGCCAGCAGCCCCGAGACAGGAGGGGGGGACAATGAGCAGTTCTTC. The chain carries TRBV11-3 and TRBJ2-1, with D perhaps matching TRBD2 (7 bases). This CDR3 contains 16 residues. From germline, CDR1 is SGHNT and CDR2 YENEEA. V lost 5 bases and J lost 5, with 19 bases in between.

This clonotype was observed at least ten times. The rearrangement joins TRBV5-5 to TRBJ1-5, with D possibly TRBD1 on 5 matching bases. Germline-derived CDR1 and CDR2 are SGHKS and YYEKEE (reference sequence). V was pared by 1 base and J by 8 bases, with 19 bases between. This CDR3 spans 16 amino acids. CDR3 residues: CASSLTGTPGVEPQHF. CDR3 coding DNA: TGTGCCAGCAGCTTGACAGGTACCCCCGGCGTTGAGCCCCAGCATTTT.

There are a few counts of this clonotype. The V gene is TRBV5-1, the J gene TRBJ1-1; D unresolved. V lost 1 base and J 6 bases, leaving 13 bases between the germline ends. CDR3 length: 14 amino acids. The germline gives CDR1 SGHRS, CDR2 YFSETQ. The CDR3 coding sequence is TGCGCCAGCAGCTTGCCTCGGGCGATCCCTGAAGCTTTCTTT. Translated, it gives CASSLPRAIPEAFF.

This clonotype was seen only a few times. CDR3 bases: TGTGCCAGCAGTTTGGTCTCGGGACAGGGGTGGTACAATGAGCAGTTCTTC. Its translation is CASSLVSGQGWYNEQFF. The chain links TRBV28 to TRBJ2-1; 10 positions agree with TRBD1. CDR1 and CDR2 (germline): MDHEN, SYDVKM. CDR3 length: 17 amino acids. V lost 3 bases, J lost 4 bases, and 9 bases stayed unmatched.

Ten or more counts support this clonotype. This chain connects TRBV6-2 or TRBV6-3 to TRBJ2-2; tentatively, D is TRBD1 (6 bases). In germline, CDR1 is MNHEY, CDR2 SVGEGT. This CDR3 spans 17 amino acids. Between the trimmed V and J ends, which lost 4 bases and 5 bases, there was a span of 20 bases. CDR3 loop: CASSFPLGQRRTGELFF. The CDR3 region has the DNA TGTGCCAGCAGTTTCCCCCTCGGACAGCGAAGGACCGGGGAGCTGTTTTTT.

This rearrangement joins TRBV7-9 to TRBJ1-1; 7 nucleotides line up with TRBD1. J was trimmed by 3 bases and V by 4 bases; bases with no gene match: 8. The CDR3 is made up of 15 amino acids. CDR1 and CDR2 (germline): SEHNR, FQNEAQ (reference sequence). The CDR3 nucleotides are TGTGCCAGCAGCTCTCGGACAGGTCAACACACTGAAGCTTTCTTT. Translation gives CASSSRTGQHTEAFF.

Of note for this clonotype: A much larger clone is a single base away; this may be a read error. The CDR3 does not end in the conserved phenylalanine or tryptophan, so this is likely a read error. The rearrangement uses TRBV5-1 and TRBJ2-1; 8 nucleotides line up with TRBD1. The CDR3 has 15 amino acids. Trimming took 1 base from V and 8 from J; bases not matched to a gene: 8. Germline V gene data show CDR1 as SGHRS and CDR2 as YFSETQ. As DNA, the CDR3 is TGCGCCAGCAGCTTGTACGCGGACAGGGTCCATGAGCAGTTCCTC. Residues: CASSLYADRVHEQFL.

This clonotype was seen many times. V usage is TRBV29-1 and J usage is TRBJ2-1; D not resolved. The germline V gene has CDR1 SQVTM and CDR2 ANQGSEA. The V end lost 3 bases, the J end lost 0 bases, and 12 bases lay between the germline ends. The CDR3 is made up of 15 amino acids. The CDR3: CSVEATGGSYNEQFF. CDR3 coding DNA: TGCAGCGTTGAGGCTACCGGCGGCTCCTACAATGAGCAGTTCTTC.

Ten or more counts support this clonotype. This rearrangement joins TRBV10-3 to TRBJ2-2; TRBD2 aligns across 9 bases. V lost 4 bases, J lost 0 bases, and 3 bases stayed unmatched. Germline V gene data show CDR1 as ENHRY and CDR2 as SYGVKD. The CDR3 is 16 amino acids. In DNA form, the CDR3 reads TGTGCCATCAGTGCTAGCGGGGCTTCGAACACCGGGGAGCTGTTTTTT. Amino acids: CAISASGASNTGELFF.

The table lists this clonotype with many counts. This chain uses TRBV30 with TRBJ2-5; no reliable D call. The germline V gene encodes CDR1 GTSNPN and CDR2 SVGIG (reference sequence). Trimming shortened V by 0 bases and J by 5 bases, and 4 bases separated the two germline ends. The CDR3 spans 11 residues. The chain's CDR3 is CAWSVKETQYF. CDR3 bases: TGTGCCTGGAGTGTGAAGGAGACCCAGTACTTC. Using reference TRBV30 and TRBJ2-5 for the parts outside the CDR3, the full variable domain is SQTIHQWPATLVQPVGSPLSLECTVEGTSNPNLYWYRQAAGRGLQLLFYSVGIGQISSEVPQNLSASRPQDRQFILSSKKLLLSDSGFYLCAWSVKETQYFGPGTRLLVL.

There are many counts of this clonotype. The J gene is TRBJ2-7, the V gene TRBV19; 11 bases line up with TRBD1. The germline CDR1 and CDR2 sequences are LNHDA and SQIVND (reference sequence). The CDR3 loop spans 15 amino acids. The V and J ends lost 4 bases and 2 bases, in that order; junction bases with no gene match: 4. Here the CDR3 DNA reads TGTGCCAGTAGTAAGGGACAGGGGGAAACCTACGAGCAGTACTTC. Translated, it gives CASSKGQGETYEQYF.

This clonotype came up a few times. The DNA of the CDR3 is TGTGCCATCACCCTGACAGGGAGGGAACATCATGGCTACACCTTC. Protein: CAITLTGREHHGYTF. The chain employs TRBV10-3 and TRBJ1-2; TRBD1 matches 7 bases. Trimming at V came to 7 bases and at J to 6 bases, leaving 14 bases not matched to a gene. Germline V gives CDR1 ENHRY, CDR2 SYGVKD. The CDR3 totals 15 residues.

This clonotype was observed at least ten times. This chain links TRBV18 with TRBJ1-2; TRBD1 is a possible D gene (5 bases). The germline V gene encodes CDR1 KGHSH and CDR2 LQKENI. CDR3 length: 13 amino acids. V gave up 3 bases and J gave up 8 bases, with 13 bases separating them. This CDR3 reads CASSPSAGSGYTF. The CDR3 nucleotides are TGTGCCAGCTCACCCTCGGCAGGGTCAGGCTACACCTTC. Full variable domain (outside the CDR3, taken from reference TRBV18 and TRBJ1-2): NAGVMQNPRHLVRRRGQEARLRCSPMKGHSHVYWYRQLPEEGLKFMVYLQKENIIDESGMPKERFSAEFPKEGPSILRIQQVVRGDSAAYFCASSPSAGSGYTFGSGTRLTVV.